This T cell receptor beta chain was sequenced in a study of post-analysis software for immune sequencing data. Study-wide context: There were relapsing-remitting, secondary progressive and progressive-relapsing multiple sclerosis among the disease courses included. Regarding the study as a whole: The authors found that F measure strongly co-clustered same-batch samples. Included in a set of five TRBV segments more frequent in patients than controls were TRBV5-6, TRBV5-1 and TRBV20-1. For normalized Chao1 diversity, multiple sclerosis patients scored significantly lower than controls did.

A remark on this clonotype: The antigen remains unidentified.

Unmatched junction bases numbered 3, after V lost 3 bases and J lost 5 bases. CDR3 length equals 14 residues. In germline, CDR1 is MDHEN, CDR2 SYDVKM. Included in the TCR beta cDNA libraries were unique molecular identifiers. Each batch of about 0.9 to 10 million T cells produced 490,000 or so cDNA molecules. TCRdb called the PCR reads again in MiXCR, with one record for every CDR3 protein. The data show about 180,000 distinct CDR3 sequences, approximately 30% seen once. This rearrangement joins TRBV28 to TRBJ2-4, with 8 bases identical to TRBD2. This TCR came from a girl between 5 and 17 years old with multiple sclerosis. The sequenced sample consisted of blood. In nucleotides, the CDR3 is TGTGCCAGCAGTTTTGAACTAGCGGAAAACATTCAGTACTTC. Translated, it gives CASSFELAENIQYF.